Shown below are 5 T cell receptor beta chains from a single sample sequenced in a study of T cell changes during pregnancy in multiple sclerosis. Clones were sequenced by immunoSEQ multiplex PCR, and TCRdb holds only the in-frame ones, with some missing. The sample holds fewer than 85,000 clones; more than 90% are singletons and the top ten take less than 2%. The sample in question was peripheral blood, obtained in the second trimester of pregnancy. The receptors were gathered from a female donor with multiple sclerosis, enrolled in a pregnancy study.

J is TRBJ1-3 and V is TRBV7-9; D possibly corresponds to TRBD1 (6 bases). The V and J ends lost 1 base and 2 bases respectively, with 9 bases between them. Germline lookup yields CDR1 SEHNR and CDR2 FQNEAQ (reference sequence). The CDR3 is 15 residues long. The CDR3: CASSLGTAAGNTIYF. DNA for the CDR3: TGTGCCAGCAGCTTAGGGACAGCCGCTGGAAACACCATATATTTT.

This chain joins TRBV6-5 and TRBJ1-4; D not resolved. Trimming took off 0 bases at V and 7 bases at J, with 12 bases between the two ends. CDR3 length: 15 residues. CDR1 is MNHEY and CDR2 is SVGAGI in the germline V gene. The CDR3 DNA is TGTGCCAGCAGTTACTCGCCGGGTGGCAGTGAAAAACTGTTTTTT. Amino acids: CASSYSPGGSEKLFF.

The CDR3 nucleotides read TGTGCCAGCAGCTTGATCGATCGGGGTAGAGCTTTCTTT. Its protein is CASSLIDRGRAFF. This chain joins TRBV7-2 and TRBJ1-1, with unresolved D. Trimming cost V 3 bases and J 10 bases, with 15 bases left between them. Germline values: CDR1 SGHTA, CDR2 FQGNSA. The CDR3 runs 13 residues.

The chain couples TRBV30 to TRBJ1-5; 8 nucleotides agree with TRBD1. V gave up 2 bases and J gave up 4 bases; unmatched junction bases: 4. CDR1 GTSNPN and CDR2 SVGIG come from the germline V gene (reference sequence). This CDR3 has 14 amino acids. The CDR3 loop reads CAWSTTGGNQPQHF. As DNA, the CDR3 is TGTGCCTGGAGTACAACAGGGGGAAATCAGCCCCAGCATTTT. Complete variable domain (other parts from reference TRBV30 and TRBJ1-5): SQTIHQWPATLVQPVGSPLSLECTVEGTSNPNLYWYRQAAGRGLQLLFYSVGIGQISSEVPQNLSASRPQDRQFILSSKKLLLSDSGFYLCAWSTTGGNQPQHFGDGTRLSIL.

The chain couples TRBV14 to TRBJ1-3; maybe TRBD1 (6 bases). The V and J ends lost 3 bases and 2 bases respectively, with 8 bases between them. The CDR3 spans 14 residues. CDR1 is SGHDN and CDR2 is FVKESK in the germline V gene. CDR3 sequence: CASSHWTAGNTIYF. CDR3 coding DNA: TGTGCCAGCAGCCATTGGACAGCTGGAAACACCATATATTTT.